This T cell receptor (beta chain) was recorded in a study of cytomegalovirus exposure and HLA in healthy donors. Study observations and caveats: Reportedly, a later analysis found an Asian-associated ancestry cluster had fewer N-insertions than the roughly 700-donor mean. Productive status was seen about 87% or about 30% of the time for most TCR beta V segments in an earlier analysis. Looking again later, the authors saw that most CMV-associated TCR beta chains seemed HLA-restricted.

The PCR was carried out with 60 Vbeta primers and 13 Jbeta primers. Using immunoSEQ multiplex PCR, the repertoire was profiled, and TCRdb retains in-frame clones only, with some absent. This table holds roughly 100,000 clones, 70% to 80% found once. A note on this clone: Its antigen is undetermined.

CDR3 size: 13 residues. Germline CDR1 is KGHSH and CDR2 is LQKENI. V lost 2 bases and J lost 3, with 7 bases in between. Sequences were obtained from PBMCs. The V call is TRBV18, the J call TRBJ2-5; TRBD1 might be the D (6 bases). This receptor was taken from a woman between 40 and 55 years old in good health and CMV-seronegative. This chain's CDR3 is CASSPNREETQYF. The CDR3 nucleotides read TGTGCCAGCTCACCAAACAGGGAAGAGACCCAGTACTTC.